These 23 T cell receptor beta chains originate from one sample sequenced in a study of OX40 agonist ivuxolimab in advanced cancers. TCRdb's copy holds only in-frame clones and misses some; the assay was immunoSEQ multiplex PCR. The sample carries 35,000 to 45,000 clones, roughly nine tenths recorded once. The input for sequencing was CD4+ or CD8+ T cells sorted from blood, taken in a trial of the OX40 agonist ivuxolimab. These receptors came from an adult with an advanced solid tumor such as melanoma, head and neck, liver or kidney cancer.

This clone was recorded once. The V call is TRBV11-2, the J call TRBJ2-5, with 7 positions matching TRBD2. CDR1 is SGHAT and CDR2 is FQNNGV in the germline V gene. V shed 3 bases and J 3 bases; nucleotides not matched to a gene: 1. The CDR3 runs to 13 residues. Written as DNA, the CDR3 is TGTGCCAGCAGCTTGGGGAGGGAAGAGACCCAGTACTTC. Protein: CASSLGREETQYF.

The chain is built from TRBV9 and TRBJ1-5; no definite D call. Germline CDR1 reads SGDLS; CDR2 reads YYNGEE. The CDR3 totals 15 residues. V shed 0 bases and J shed 0 bases, with 7 bases lying between them. The CDR3 here is CASSVDGNSNQPQHF. The CDR3 nucleotides are TGTGCCAGCAGCGTAGACGGGAATAGCAATCAGCCCCAGCATTTT.

This clone was seen only once. This chain connects TRBV7-2 to TRBJ2-7; 8 bases match TRBD1. Germline-derived CDR1 and CDR2 are SGHTA and FQGNSA. J was trimmed by 2 bases and V by 1 base; bases with no gene match: 1. This CDR3 comprises 14 residues. The CDR3 region is CASSLGTGPYEQYF. In DNA, the CDR3 is TGTGCCAGCAGCTTAGGGACAGGGCCCTACGAGCAGTACTTC.

The chain recombines TRBV15 with TRBJ2-7; the match to TRBD2 covers 12 bases. The CDR3 length is 16 residues. The J segment lost 3 bases and the V segment lost 0 bases, leaving 3 bases of the junction unmatched. Germline V gene data show CDR1 as LNHNV and CDR2 as YYDKDF (reference sequence). In nucleotides, the CDR3 is TGTGCCACCAGCAGAGATCGGACTAGCGGGATCTACGAGCAGTACTTC. This encodes CATSRDRTSGIYEQYF.

The rearrangement links TRBV6-1 to TRBJ2-7; possible D gene TRBD2, 6 bases. V lost 4 bases and J lost 2, with 12 bases in between. The CDR3 length is 14 residues. Germline V lookup: CDR1 MNHNS, CDR2 SASEGT. The CDR3 sequence: CASSVQEGPYEQYF. In DNA form, the CDR3 reads TGTGCCAGCAGTGTTCAGGAGGGCCCCTACGAGCAGTACTTC.

The chain employs TRBV5-1 and TRBJ2-5, with no clear D. The DNA end lines up better with TRBJ2-7; the J call may be wrong. CDR3 length: 13 amino acids. Per germline, CDR1 SGHRS and CDR2 YFSETQ. This CDR3 is CASSPGPTYEQYF. Written as DNA, the CDR3 is TGCGCCAGCAGCCCTGGACCAACCTACGAGCAGTACTTC.

The chain links TRBV6-1 to TRBJ1-1; 7 bases align to TRBD1. CDR3 length: 14 residues. Germline V gives CDR1 MNHNS, CDR2 SASEGT. After removal of 6 bases from V and 0 bases from J, the junction contained 4 bases not matched to a gene. Here the CDR3 DNA reads TGTGCCAGCAGGTCCGGGACAGTGAACACTGAAGCTTTCTTT. Translating it yields CASRSGTVNTEAFF.

J is TRBJ1-4 and V is TRBV13, with D uncertain. The V end lost 0 bases, the J end lost 7 bases, and 9 bases lay between the germline ends. Looked up from germline, CDR1 is PRHDT and CDR2 is FYEKMQ (reference sequence). CDR3 length: 14 residues. The chain's CDR3 is CASSLGSSGEKLFF. CDR3 bases: TGTGCCAGCAGCTTAGGGAGTTCGGGTGAAAAACTGTTTTTT.

The chain combines TRBV10-2 with TRBJ1-4; D not certain. The germline CDR1 and CDR2 sequences are WSHSY and SAAADI. V was shortened by 6 bases and J by 5 bases, with 13 bases between the two germline ends. The CDR3 is 14 residues long. The CDR3 reads CASRRTVENEKLFF. In DNA, the CDR3 is TGCGCCAGCAGAAGGACGGTCGAGAATGAAAAACTGTTTTTT.

The chain couples TRBV30 to TRBJ2-7; 11 nucleotides agree with TRBD1. This CDR3 spans 13 amino acids. V lost 3 bases, J lost 5 bases, and 3 bases stayed unmatched. Germline CDR1 and CDR2: GTSNPN and SVGIG (reference sequence). CDR3 sequence (DNA): TGTGCCTGGAGGGACAGGGGGCCAGACGAGCAGTACTTC. This sequence encodes CAWRDRGPDEQYF.

This chain joins TRBV4-3 and TRBJ1-4; D unclear. Trimming pared 0 bases from V and 6 bases from J, leaving 8 bases between. The germline V gene encodes CDR1 LGHNA and CDR2 YSLEER. CDR3 length: 14 amino acids. The CDR3 bases are TGCGCCAGCAGCCAAGAAGGAGGGTATGAAAAACTGTTTTTT. This translates into CASSQEGGYEKLFF.

The genes are TRBV5-8 and TRBJ1-5; a weak D match, TRBD1 (5 bases). Germline V gene data show CDR1 as SGHTS and CDR2 as YDEGEE. Trimming removed 1 base at V and 4 bases at J, with 9 bases between. There are 14 residues in the CDR3. The CDR3 region is CASSLWAGNQPQHF. CDR3 DNA sequence: TGTGCCAGCAGCTTGTGGGCAGGGAATCAGCCCCAGCATTTT.

The chain couples TRBV6-6 to TRBJ2-7; 12 bases line up with TRBD2. The CDR3 covers 16 residues. Trimming removed 4 bases from V and 4 bases from J; junction bases left unmatched: 8. Germline V gene sequence: CDR1 MNHNY, CDR2 SVGAGI (reference sequence). Here the CDR3 reads CASSWASGRAGYEQYF. In DNA, the CDR3 is TGTGCCAGCAGTTGGGCTAGCGGGAGGGCCGGGTACGAGCAGTACTTC.

The V gene is TRBV28, the J gene TRBJ1-4; D is ambiguous. V lost 4 bases, J lost 5 bases, and 11 bases lay in between. Germline-derived CDR1 and CDR2 are MDHEN and SYDVKM. The CDR3 runs 14 residues. The CDR3 reads CASSSYRANEKLFF. The CDR3 bases are TGTGCCAGCAGTTCCTATAGGGCCAATGAAAAACTGTTTTTT.

The J gene is TRBJ1-2, the V gene TRBV29-1, with D perhaps matching TRBD1 (6 bases). Germline V gene lookup returns CDR1 SQVTM and CDR2 ANQGSEA. The CDR3 runs to 13 residues. Trimming pared 6 bases from V and 0 bases from J, leaving 11 bases between. CDR3 sequence reads: CSVRQETNYGYTF. The CDR3 DNA reads TGCAGCGTCAGACAGGAAACTAACTATGGCTACACCTTC.

This chain links TRBV7-2 with TRBJ2-7; no firm D call. The germline V gene encodes CDR1 SGHTA and CDR2 FQGNSA. This CDR3 spans 12 amino acids. The V end lost 5 bases, the J end lost 2 bases, and 7 bases lay between the germline ends. CDR3 bases: TGTGCCAGCAGCAAGTACCCCTACGAGCAGTACTTC. Residues: CASSKYPYEQYF.

V gene TRBV10-3 combines with J gene TRBJ2-6, with 7 bases matching TRBD1. Germline trimming cut 4 bases from V and 2 bases from J; bases unmatched to any gene: 11. The CDR3 is 18 residues long. Germline CDR1 ENHRY, CDR2 SYGVKD. The DNA for the CDR3 is TGTGCCATCAGTGGGGGGACAGTGGACCCAACTGGGGCCAACGTCCTGACTTTC. The encoded protein is CAISGGTVDPTGANVLTF.

J is TRBJ2-7 and V is TRBV10-2; unclear D gene. Deletions cut 3 bases from V and 6 bases from J, with 12 bases between. This CDR3 comprises 13 residues. Germline CDR1 and CDR2: WSHSY and SAAADI. The chain's CDR3 is CASSERADREQYF. Written as DNA, the CDR3 is TGCGCCAGCAGTGAAAGGGCGGATCGCGAGCAGTACTTC.

The chain has TRBV6-5 and TRBJ2-7, with D tentatively TRBD1 or TRBD2 (5 bases each). The CDR3 loop spans 15 amino acids. Trimming pared 0 bases from V and 2 bases from J, leaving 11 bases between. CDR1 MNHEY and CDR2 SVGAGI come from the germline V gene. The CDR3 sequence: CASSYSGTEAYEQYF. CDR3 sequence (DNA): TGTGCCAGCAGTTACTCCGGGACGGAAGCCTACGAGCAGTACTTC.

The chain recombines TRBV15 with TRBJ2-1, with a possible D match to TRBD1 (5 bases). Trimming took off 3 bases at V and 7 bases at J, with 10 bases between the two ends. Germline V lookup: CDR1 LNHNV, CDR2 YYDKDF (reference sequence). CDR3 length: 13 residues. CDR3 in amino acids: CATSRKTENEQFF. The CDR3 nucleotides read TGTGCCACCAGCAGGAAGACAGAGAATGAGCAGTTCTTC.

The rearrangement links TRBV30 to TRBJ2-5; 7 bases map to TRBD1. CDR1 and CDR2 from the germline V gene are GTSNPN and SVGIG (reference sequence). V shed 1 base, J shed 5 bases, and the junction held 10 bases outside the gene matches. The CDR3 has 15 amino acids. The DNA for the CDR3 is TGTGCCTGGAGTGCCTGGGCAGGGGGTTTGGAGACCCAGTACTTC. It yields the protein CAWSAWAGGLETQYF.

V usage is TRBV6-6 and J usage is TRBJ1-4; D is unclear. The CDR3 runs 14 residues. Trimming took off 0 bases at V and 4 bases at J, with 6 bases between the two ends. Germline CDR1 and CDR2: MNHNY and SVGAGI (reference sequence). CDR3 sequence reads: CASSYSRNNEKLFF. CDR3 DNA: TGTGCCAGCAGTTACTCCCGGAATAATGAAAAACTGTTTTTT.

V is TRBV12-5 and J is TRBJ1-4, with D possibly TRBD1 on 6 matching bases. Germline CDR1 and CDR2: LGHNT and FRNRAP. There are 13 residues in the CDR3. Trimming cost V 4 bases and J 6 bases, with 9 bases left between them. CDR3 in DNA: TGTGCTAGTGGTTGGGACAAACATGAAAAACTGTTTTTT. Encoded protein: CASGWDKHEKLFF.